This TCR beta chain was captured in a study of response to subunit inactivated influenza vaccine. Study conclusions and caveats: The study's authors posited that every seasonal influenza vaccination enlists few new T cells.

TCRdb re-called the RT-PCR reads through MiXCR, storing one row per CDR3 protein. Here the sample spans over 800,000 distinct CDR3 sequences, 21% being singletons. Of note for this clonotype: Its matching antigen is unknown.

V shed 4 bases and J 0 bases; nucleotides not matched to a gene: 4. The CDR3 sequence is 15 residues long. Germline values: CDR1 SGHRS, CDR2 YFSETQ. The chain recombines TRBV5-1 with TRBJ1-2; 9 bases line up with TRBD1. The TCR was taken from a man over 45 who received an inactivated influenza vaccine. The sample was PBMCs from blood, taken 5 days after vaccination. The CDR3 region has the DNA TGCGCCAGCAGCCAAGACAGGGGGTCTAACTATGGCTACACCTTC. Protein sequence: CASSQDRGSNYGYTF.